This T cell receptor (beta chain) was found in a study of CD8 T cells in ankylosing spondylitis. The study, taken as a whole, reports: Some of these motif variants have turned up before, in reports on reactive arthritis synovial fluid and blood. Clones tied to disease were said to be significantly enriched in matched ankylosing spondylitis synovial fluid.

About this clonotype itself: Antigen: not known.

Library preparation for TCR beta used quantitative 5'-RACE with molecular barcodes. MiXCR, applied by TCRdb to the 5' RACE reads, yields one record per CDR3 protein. This sample has tens of thousands of distinct CDR3 sequences, with around 25% found just once. The sequencing input was blood, either unsorted or a sorted T cell fraction (not recorded which). The source is a male donor with ankylosing spondylitis or in good health (not recorded which).

For the CDR3, the DNA is TGTGCCAGCAGCTCAGGGGATTATACAGATACGCAGTATTTT. It encodes CASSSGDYTDTQYF. This sequence joins TRBV6-1 and TRBJ2-3; TRBD1 is a possible D gene (6 bases). CDR1 is MNHNS and CDR2 is SASEGT in the germline V gene. The CDR3 consists of 14 residues. The V and J ends lost 6 bases and 3 bases respectively, with 13 bases between them.